The clone carrying this T cell receptor beta chain was observed a handful of times. The sample comes from a study of blood T cell repertoires in COVID-19. Assay used: immunoSEQ multiplex PCR; TCRdb lists only in-frame clones, some missing. The table records 35,000 to 50,000 clones, 80% to 90% of them present only once. V was cut by 4 bases and J by 1 base, with 10 bases left in between. The CDR3 consists of 14 residues. The germline V gene has CDR1 WNHNN and CDR2 SYGVQD (reference sequence). The sample consisted of peripheral blood. The gene calls are TRBV10-1 and TRBJ1-1; D might be TRBD1 (5 bases). This receptor was identified in a woman aged 70 to 79 in a cohort sampled during active COVID-19. CDR3 sequence reads: CASSGGTGNTEAFF. The CDR3 DNA reads as TGCGCCAGCAGTGGAGGGACTGGGAACACTGAAGCTTTCTTT.